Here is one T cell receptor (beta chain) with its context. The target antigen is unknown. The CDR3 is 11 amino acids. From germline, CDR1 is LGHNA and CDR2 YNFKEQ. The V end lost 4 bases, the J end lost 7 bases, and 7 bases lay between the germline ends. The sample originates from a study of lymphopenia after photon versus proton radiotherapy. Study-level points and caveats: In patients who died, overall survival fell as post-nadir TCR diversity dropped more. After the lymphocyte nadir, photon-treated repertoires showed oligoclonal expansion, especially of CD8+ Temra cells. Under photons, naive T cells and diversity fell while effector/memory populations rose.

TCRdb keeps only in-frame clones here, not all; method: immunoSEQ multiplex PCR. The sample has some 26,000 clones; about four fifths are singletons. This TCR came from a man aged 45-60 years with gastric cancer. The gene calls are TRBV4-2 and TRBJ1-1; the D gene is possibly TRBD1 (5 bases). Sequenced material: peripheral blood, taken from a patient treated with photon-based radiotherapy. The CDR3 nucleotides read TGTGCCAGCAGCCGAACAGGTGAAGCTTTCTTT. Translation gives CASSRTGEAFF.